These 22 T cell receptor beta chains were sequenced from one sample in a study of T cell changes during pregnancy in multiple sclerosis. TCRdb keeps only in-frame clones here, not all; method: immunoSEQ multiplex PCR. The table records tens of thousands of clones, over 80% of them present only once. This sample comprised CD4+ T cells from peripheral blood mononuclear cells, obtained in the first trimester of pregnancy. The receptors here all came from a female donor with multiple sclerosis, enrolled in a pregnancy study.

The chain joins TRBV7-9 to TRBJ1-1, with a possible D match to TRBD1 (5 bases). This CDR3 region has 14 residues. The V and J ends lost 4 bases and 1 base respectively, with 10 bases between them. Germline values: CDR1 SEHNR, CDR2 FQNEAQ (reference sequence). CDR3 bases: TGTGCCAGCAGCTCGCTGACAGAGAACACTGAAGCTTTCTTT. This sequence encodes CASSSLTENTEAFF.

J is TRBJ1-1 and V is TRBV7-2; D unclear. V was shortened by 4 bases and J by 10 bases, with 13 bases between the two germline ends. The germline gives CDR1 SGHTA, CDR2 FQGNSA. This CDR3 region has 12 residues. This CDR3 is CASSSVGYGAFF. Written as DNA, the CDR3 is TGTGCCAGCAGCTCAGTCGGGTACGGAGCTTTCTTT.

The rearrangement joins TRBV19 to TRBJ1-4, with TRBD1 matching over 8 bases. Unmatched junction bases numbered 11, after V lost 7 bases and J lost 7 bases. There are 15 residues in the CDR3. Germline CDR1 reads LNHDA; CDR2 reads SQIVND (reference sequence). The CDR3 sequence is CASNGDRTRGEKLFF. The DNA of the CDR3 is TGTGCCAGTAATGGGGACAGGACCAGGGGTGAAAAACTGTTTTTT.

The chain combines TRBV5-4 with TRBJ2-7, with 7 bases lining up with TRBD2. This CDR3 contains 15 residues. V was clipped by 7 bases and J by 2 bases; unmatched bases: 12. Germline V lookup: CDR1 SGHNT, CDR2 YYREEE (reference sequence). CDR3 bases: TGTGCCAGCCCCGCTCGGACTAGTAGCCCCTACGAGCAGTACTTC. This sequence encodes CASPARTSSPYEQYF.

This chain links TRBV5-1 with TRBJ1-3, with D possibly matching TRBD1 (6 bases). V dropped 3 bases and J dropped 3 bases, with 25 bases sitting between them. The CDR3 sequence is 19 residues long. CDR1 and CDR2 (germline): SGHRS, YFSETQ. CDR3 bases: TGCGCCAGCAGCTCGGTCATTACACAGGGTCGAAGGCATGGAAACACCATATATTTT. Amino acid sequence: CASSSVITQGRRHGNTIYF.

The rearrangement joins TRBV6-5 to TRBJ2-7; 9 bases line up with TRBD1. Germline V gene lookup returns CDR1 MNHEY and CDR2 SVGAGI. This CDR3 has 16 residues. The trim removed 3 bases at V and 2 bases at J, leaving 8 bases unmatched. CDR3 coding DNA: TGTGCCAGCAGTTATTCCGGACAGGGGTTTACCTACGAGCAGTACTTC. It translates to CASSYSGQGFTYEQYF.

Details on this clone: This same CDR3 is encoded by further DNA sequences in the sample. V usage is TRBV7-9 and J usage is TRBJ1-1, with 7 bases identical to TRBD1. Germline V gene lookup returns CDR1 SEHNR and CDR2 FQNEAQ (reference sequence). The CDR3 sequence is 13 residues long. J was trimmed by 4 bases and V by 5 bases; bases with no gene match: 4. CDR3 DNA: TGTGCCAGCAGCGCGCAGGGGGGCACTGAAGCTTTCTTT. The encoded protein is CASSAQGGTEAFF.

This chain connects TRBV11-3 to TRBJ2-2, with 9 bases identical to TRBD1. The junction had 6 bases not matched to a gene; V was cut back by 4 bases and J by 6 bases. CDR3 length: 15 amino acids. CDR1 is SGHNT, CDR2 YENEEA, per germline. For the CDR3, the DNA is TGTGCCAGCAGCTCGGGACAGGGATTAGCCGGGGAGCTGTTTTTT. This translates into CASSSGQGLAGELFF.

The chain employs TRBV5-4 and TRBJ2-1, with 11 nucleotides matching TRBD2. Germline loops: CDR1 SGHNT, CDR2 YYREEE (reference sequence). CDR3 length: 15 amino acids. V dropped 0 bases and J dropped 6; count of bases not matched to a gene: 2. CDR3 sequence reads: CASSLGLAGGNEQFF. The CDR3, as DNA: TGTGCCAGCAGCTTGGGGCTAGCGGGAGGCAATGAGCAGTTCTTC. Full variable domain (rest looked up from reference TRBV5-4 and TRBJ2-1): ETGVTQSPTHLIKTRGQQVTLRCSSQSGHNTVSWYQQALGQGPQFIFQYYREEENGRGNFPPRFSGLQFPNYSSELNVNALELDDSALYLCASSLGLAGGNEQFFGPGTRLTVL.

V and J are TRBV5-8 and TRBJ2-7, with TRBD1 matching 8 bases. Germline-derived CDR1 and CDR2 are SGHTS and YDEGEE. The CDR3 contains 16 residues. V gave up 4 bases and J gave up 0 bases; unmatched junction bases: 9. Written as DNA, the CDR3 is TGTGCCAGCAGCCGAGGACAGGGTTCGGGCTCCTACGAGCAGTACTTC. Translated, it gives CASSRGQGSGSYEQYF.

The CDR3 DNA follows: TGTGCCATCACCCCCCGGGAGGGACAAGTCTCTATTCCCTACGAGCAGTACTTC. Its protein product is CAITPREGQVSIPYEQYF. This chain connects TRBV10-3 to TRBJ2-7; 8 nucleotides align to TRBD2. The trim removed 7 bases at V and 2 bases at J, leaving 19 bases unmatched. The CDR3 extends over 18 amino acids. Germline V gives CDR1 ENHRY, CDR2 SYGVKD.

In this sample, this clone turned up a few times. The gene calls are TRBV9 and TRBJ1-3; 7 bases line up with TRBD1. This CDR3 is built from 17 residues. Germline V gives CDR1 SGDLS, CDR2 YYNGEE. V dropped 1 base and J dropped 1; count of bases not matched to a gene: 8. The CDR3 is CASSVTPGQLSGNTIYF. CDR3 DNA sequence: TGTGCCAGCAGCGTAACACCGGGACAGCTTTCTGGAAACACCATATATTTT. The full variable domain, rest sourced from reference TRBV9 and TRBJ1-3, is DSGVTQTPKHLITATGQRVTLRCSPRSGDLSVYWYQQSLDQGLQFLIQYYNGEERAKGNILERFSAQQFPDLHSELNLSSLELGDSALYFCASSVTPGQLSGNTIYFGEGSWLTVV.

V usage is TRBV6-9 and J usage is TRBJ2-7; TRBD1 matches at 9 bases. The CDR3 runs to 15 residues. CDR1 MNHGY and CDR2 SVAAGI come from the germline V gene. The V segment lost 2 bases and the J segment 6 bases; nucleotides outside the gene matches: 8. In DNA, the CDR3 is TGTGCCAGCAGTTATCGAGGGACAGGGAAGGGCGAGCAGTACTTC. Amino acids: CASSYRGTGKGEQYF.

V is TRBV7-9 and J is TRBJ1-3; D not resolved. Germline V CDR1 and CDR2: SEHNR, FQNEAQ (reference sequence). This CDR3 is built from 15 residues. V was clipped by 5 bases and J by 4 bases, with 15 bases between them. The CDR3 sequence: CASSLSGLRGNTIYF. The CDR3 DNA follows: TGTGCCAGCAGCCTATCGGGGTTGCGAGGAAACACCATATATTTT.

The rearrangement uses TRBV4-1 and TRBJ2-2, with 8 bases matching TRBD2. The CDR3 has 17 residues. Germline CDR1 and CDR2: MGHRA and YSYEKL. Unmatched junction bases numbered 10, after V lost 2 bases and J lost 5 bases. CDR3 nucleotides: TGCGCCAGCAGCCAATCGGGGGGACTAGTCACGACCGGGGAGCTGTTTTTT. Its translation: CASSQSGGLVTTGELFF.

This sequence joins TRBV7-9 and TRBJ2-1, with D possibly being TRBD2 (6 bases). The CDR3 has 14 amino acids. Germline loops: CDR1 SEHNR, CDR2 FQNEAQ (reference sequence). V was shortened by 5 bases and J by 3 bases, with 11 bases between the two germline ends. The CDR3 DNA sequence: TGTGCCAGCAGCCCGGGAGCTATCTACAATGAGCAGTTCTTC. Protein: CASSPGAIYNEQFF.

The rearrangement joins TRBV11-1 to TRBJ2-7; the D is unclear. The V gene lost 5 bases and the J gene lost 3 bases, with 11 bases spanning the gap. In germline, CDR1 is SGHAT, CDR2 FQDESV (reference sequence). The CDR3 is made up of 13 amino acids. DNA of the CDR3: TGTGCCAGCAGCCCTTATGTAGACTACGAGCAGTACTTC. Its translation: CASSPYVDYEQYF.

The CDR3 here is CASSEAGQLYEQYF. Written as DNA, the CDR3 is TGTGCCAGCAGTGAAGCTGGGCAGCTCTACGAGCAGTACTTC. The chain links TRBV6-1 to TRBJ2-7, with D hard to call. Trimming pared 0 bases from V and 3 bases from J, leaving 9 bases between. CDR1 MNHNS and CDR2 SASEGT come from the germline V gene. This CDR3 has 14 amino acids.

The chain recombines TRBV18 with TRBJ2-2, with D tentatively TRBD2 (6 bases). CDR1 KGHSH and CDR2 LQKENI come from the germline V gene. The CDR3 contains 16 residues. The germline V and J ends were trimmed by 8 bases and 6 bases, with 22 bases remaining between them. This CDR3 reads CASRKAGSREAGELFF. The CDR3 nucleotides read TGTGCCAGCCGGAAAGCGGGCTCCAGGGAGGCCGGGGAGCTGTTTTTT.

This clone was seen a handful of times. The CDR3 reads CASSRQAEDYGYTF. The DNA of the CDR3 is TGTGCCAGTAGCCGACAGGCGGAGGACTATGGCTACACCTTC. V usage is TRBV19 and J usage is TRBJ1-2, with a tentative D call TRBD1 (6 bases). V lost 6 bases, J lost 3 bases, and 14 bases lay in between. Germline V gives CDR1 LNHDA, CDR2 SQIVND (reference sequence). This CDR3 has 14 amino acids.

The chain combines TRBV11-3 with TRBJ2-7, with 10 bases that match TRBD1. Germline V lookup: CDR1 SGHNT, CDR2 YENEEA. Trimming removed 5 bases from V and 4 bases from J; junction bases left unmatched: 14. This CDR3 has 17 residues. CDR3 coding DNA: TGTGCCAGCAGCCCACCCCGGGACAGGGGCGCCGGGTACGAGCAGTACTTC. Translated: CASSPPRDRGAGYEQYF.

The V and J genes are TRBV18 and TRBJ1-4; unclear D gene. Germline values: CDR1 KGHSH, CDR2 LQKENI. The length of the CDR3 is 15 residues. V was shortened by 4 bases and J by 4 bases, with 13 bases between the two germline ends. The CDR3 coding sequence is TGTGCCAGCTCACGGGGAGGTTCGGATAATGAAAAACTGTTTTTT. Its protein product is CASSRGGSDNEKLFF.